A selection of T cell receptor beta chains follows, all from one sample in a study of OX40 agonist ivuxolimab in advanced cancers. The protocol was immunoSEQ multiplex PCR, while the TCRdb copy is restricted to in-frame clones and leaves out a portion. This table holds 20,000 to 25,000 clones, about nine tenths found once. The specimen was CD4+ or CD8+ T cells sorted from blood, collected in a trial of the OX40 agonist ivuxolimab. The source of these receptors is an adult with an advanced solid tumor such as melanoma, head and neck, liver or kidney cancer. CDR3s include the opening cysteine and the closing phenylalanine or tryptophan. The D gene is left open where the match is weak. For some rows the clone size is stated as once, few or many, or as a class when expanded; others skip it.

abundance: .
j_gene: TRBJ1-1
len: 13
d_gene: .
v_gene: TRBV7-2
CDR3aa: CASSFSGYTEAFF
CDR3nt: TGTGCCAGCAGCTTTTCAGGGTACACTGAAGCTTTCTTT

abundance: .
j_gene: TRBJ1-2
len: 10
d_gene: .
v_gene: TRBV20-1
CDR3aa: CSAWGGGYTF
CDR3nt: TGCAGTGCTTGGGGAGGGGGCTACACCTTC

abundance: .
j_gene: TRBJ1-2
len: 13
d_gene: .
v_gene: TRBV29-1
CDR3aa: CSVEDAQEGGYTF
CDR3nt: TGCAGCGTTGAAGACGCGCAAGAGGGTGGCTACACCTTC

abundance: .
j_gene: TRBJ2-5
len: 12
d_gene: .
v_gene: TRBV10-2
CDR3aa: CASSGVEETQYF
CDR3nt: TGCGCCAGCAGTGGAGTAGAGGAGACCCAGTACTTC

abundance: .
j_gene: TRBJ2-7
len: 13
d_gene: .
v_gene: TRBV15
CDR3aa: CATSNDIAYEQYF
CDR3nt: TGTGCCACCAGCAACGATATAGCCTACGAGCAGTACTTC

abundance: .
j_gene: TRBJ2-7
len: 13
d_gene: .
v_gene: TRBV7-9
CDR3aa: CASSWTQLGEQYF
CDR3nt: TGTGCCAGCAGCTGGACACAACTTGGGGAGCAGTACTTC

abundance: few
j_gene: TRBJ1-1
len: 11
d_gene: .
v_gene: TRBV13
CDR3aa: CASSSRTEAFF
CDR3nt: TGTGCCAGCAGCTCTCGGACAGAAGCTTTCTTT

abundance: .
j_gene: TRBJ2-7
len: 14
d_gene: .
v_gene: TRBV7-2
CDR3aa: CASSLYGLSYEQYF
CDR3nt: TGTGCCAGCAGCTTATACGGACTATCCTACGAGCAGTACTTC

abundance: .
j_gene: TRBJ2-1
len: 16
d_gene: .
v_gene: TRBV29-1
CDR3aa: CSVEDPRGAVYNEQFF
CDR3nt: TGCAGCGTTGAAGATCCGCGAGGGGCGGTTTACAATGAGCAGTTCTTC

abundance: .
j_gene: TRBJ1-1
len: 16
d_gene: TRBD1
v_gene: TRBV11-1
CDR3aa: CASSLTPSGGNTEAFF
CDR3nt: TGTGCCAGCAGCTTAACACCGTCAGGGGGGAACACTGAAGCTTTCTTT

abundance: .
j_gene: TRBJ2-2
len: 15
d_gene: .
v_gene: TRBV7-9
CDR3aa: CASSLEATNTGELFF
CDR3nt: TGTGCCAGCAGCTTAGAAGCGACGAACACCGGGGAGCTGTTTTTT

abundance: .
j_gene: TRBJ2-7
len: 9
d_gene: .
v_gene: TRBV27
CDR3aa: CASGYEQYF
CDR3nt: TGTGCCAGCGGCTACGAGCAGTACTTC